This passage covers 13 T cell receptor beta chains from one sample sequenced in a study of CD8 T cells in Susac syndrome. RNA was extracted with the RNeasy kit, and a quantity of roughly 0.45 to 1 ug was reverse transcribed using random hexamers. TCRdb re-called the immunoSEQ multiplex PCR reads through MiXCR, storing one row per CDR3 protein. Seen here are around 85,000 distinct CDR3 sequences, around 95% observed once, and the top ten hold approximately 0.49%. Specimen: CD8+ T cells from PBMCs. Receptors were obtained from a human donor with Susac syndrome.

This clonotype was detected once. V gene TRBV4-3 combines with J gene TRBJ2-7; D ambiguous. Germline assignment: CDR1 LGHNA and CDR2 YSLEER. The CDR3 runs 15 residues. V shed 0 bases and J shed 0 bases, with 9 bases lying between them. DNA for the CDR3: TGCGCCAGCAGCCAAGAACCGGCGGTCTCCTACGAGCAGTACTTC. Protein: CASSQEPAVSYEQYF.

The chain recombines TRBV6-5 with TRBJ2-7; either TRBD1 or TRBD2 may fit D (5 bases each). CDR1 is MNHEY, CDR2 SVGAGI, per germline. Trimming shortened V by 6 bases and J by 6 bases, and 12 bases separated the two germline ends. The CDR3 spans 12 residues. In DNA form, the CDR3 reads TGTGCCAGCAGCAACCCGGGGACCGAGCAGTACTTC. This sequence encodes CASSNPGTEQYF.

The chain has TRBV7-9 and TRBJ2-1; no clear D. V shed 3 bases and J shed 6 bases, with 9 bases lying between them. The CDR3 consists of 13 residues. CDR1 is SEHNR, CDR2 FQNEAQ, per germline (reference sequence). The DNA for the CDR3 is TGTGCCAGCAGCTTTAACGCAGGCAATGAGCAGTTCTTC. It is translated as CASSFNAGNEQFF.

J is TRBJ2-1 and V is TRBV19; TRBD1 might be the D (6 bases). The V end was cut by 1 base, the J end by 5 bases, with 9 bases between. This CDR3 is 14 amino acids long. Germline CDR1 is LNHDA and CDR2 is SQIVND (reference sequence). CDR3 loop: CASSIVGGHNEQFF. CDR3 bases: TGTGCCAGTAGTATAGTAGGGGGACACAATGAGCAGTTCTTC.

The chain joins TRBV5-6 to TRBJ1-1; maybe TRBD1 (5 bases). V was pared by 4 bases and J by 11 bases, with 15 bases between. The CDR3 covers 12 residues. Germline V gene sequence: CDR1 SGHDT, CDR2 YYEEEE. The CDR3 DNA follows: TGTGCCAGCAGCCCCGGGGCCTCGAAGGCTTTCTTT. This encodes CASSPGASKAFF.

The chain is built from TRBV12-3 or TRBV12-4 and TRBJ1-2; D gene ambiguous. CDR3 length: 14 amino acids. V was trimmed by 1 base and J by 4 bases, leaving 10 bases between them. The CDR3 protein is CASSLGGEPYGYTF. In nucleotides, the CDR3 is TGTGCCAGCAGTTTAGGCGGGGAACCCTATGGCTACACCTTC.

This rearrangement joins TRBV20-1 to TRBJ2-1; TRBD2 aligns across 8 bases. Germline-derived CDR1 and CDR2 are DFQATT and SNEGSKA (reference sequence). The CDR3 has 15 residues. V lost 1 base and J lost 2; bases outside the gene matches: 4. CDR3 sequence reads: CSARGAGGPYNEQFF. The CDR3 nucleotides read TGCAGTGCTAGAGGGGCGGGAGGACCCTACAATGAGCAGTTCTTC.

The J gene is TRBJ2-7, the V gene TRBV29-1; D is unresolved. V was pared by 1 base and J by 3 bases, with 4 bases between. The CDR3 consists of 11 residues. In germline, CDR1 is SQVTM, CDR2 ANQGSEA. The CDR3 sequence: CSVEVGYEQYF. In DNA form, the CDR3 reads TGCAGCGTTGAAGTGGGCTACGAGCAGTACTTC.

This chain uses TRBV3-1 with TRBJ2-6; 9 nucleotides align to TRBD1. From germline, CDR1 is LGHDT and CDR2 YNNKEL (reference sequence). Trimming took 0 bases from V and 0 from J; bases not matched to a gene: 6. CDR3 length: 19 amino acids. The CDR3 reads CASSQDKGQGYSGANVLTF. The CDR3 DNA follows: TGTGCCAGCAGCCAAGATAAGGGACAGGGATACTCTGGGGCCAACGTCCTGACTTTC. The full variable domain, in which reference TRBV3-1 and TRBJ2-6 provide the parts outside the CDR3, is DTAVSQTPKYLVTQMGNDKSIKCEQNLGHDTMYWYKQDSKKFLKIMFSYNNKELIINETVPNRFSPKSPDKAHLNLHINSLELGDSAVYFCASSQDKGQGYSGANVLTFGAGSRLTVL.

This clonotype was detected only once. The chain has TRBV9 and TRBJ2-3; 13 bases line up with TRBD2. The CDR3 has 16 residues. V trimming: 2 bases; J trimming: 1 base; junction bases outside the gene matches: 1. CDR1 SGDLS and CDR2 YYNGEE come from the germline V gene. CDR3 amino acids: CASSVGTSGGTDTQYF. In nucleotides, the CDR3 is TGTGCCAGCAGCGTGGGGACTAGCGGGGGCACAGATACGCAGTATTTT.

This chain links TRBV12-3 or TRBV12-4 with TRBJ2-1, with a possible D match to TRBD2 (6 bases). The CDR3 consists of 14 residues. V lost 8 bases and J 3 bases, leaving 14 bases between the germline ends. CDR3 residues: CASRTQTSYNEQFF. The CDR3 nucleotides read TGTGCCAGCCGCACCCAGACTAGCTACAATGAGCAGTTCTTC.

This chain connects TRBV5-6 to TRBJ2-6, with D uncertain. This CDR3 has 15 amino acids. Germline V gene data show CDR1 as SGHDT and CDR2 as YYEEEE. V was clipped by 3 bases and J by 0 bases, with 7 bases between them. CDR3 in amino acids: CASSSFPSGANVLTF. CDR3 nucleotides: TGTGCCAGCAGCTCGTTTCCCTCTGGGGCCAACGTCCTGACTTTC.

The sample holds one count of this clonotype. V and J are TRBV5-1 and TRBJ2-7, with 8 bases fitting TRBD1. Germline lookup yields CDR1 SGHRS and CDR2 YFSETQ. The V and J ends lost 1 base and 1 base, in that order; junction bases with no gene match: 1. This CDR3 region has 14 residues. CDR3 DNA: TGCGCCAGCAGCTTGTGGACAGGGTCCTACGAGCAGTACTTC. It is translated as CASSLWTGSYEQYF.